Described below is a single T cell receptor (beta chain) sequence and its context. V was clipped by 2 bases and J by 2 bases, with 12 bases between them. Per the germline V gene, CDR1 is LGHNA and CDR2 is YSLEER. CDR3 length equals 15 residues. Only in-frame clones appear in the TCRdb table, and some are missing; sequencing was by immunoSEQ multiplex PCR. The sample shows some 62,000 clones, around 79% of them seen only once. This sample is part of a study of OX40 agonist ivuxolimab in advanced cancers. Sample: CD4+ or CD8+ T cells sorted from blood, taken in a trial of the OX40 agonist ivuxolimab. The chain has TRBV4-3 and TRBJ1-1; D call uncertain. This clonotype was obtained from an adult with an advanced solid tumor such as melanoma, head and neck, liver or kidney cancer. CDR3 in amino acids: CASSQTDGLNTEAFF. The CDR3 bases are TGCGCCAGCAGCCAAACGGACGGACTAAACACTGAAGCTTTCTTT.